The source of this T cell receptor beta chain is a study of regulatory T cells in long-lasting Graves disease. About this clonotype: Its antigen remains unidentified. At one of its ends the junction is not consistent with the germline gene, which may arise from a read error.

Study-level points and caveats: Peripheral blood was the sole material, not thyroid tissue. The study found TRBV28, TRBJ1-2 and TRBJ2-5 favored in persistent disease.

The CDR3 spans 16 residues. The germline V gene has CDR1 SGHRS and CDR2 YFSETQ. Arm-PCR with iRepertoire HTBI primers amplified the CDR3 regions for these TCR beta libraries. TCRdb re-analysed the multiplex PCR reads in MiXCR, keeping a single row per CDR3 protein. The sample consists of 400,000 to 500,000 distinct CDR3 sequences, 20% to 25% of them appearing once. Time point in this sample: persistent/refractory GD, antithyroid drugs over 5 years with positive TRAb. Extracted RNA from PBMCs served as the source of the TCR library. The TCR was taken from a female donor with Graves disease. J is TRBJ2-5 and V is TRBV5-1; 8 bases match TRBD1. The material sequenced was peripheral blood mononuclear cells (PBMCs), taken when the disease was refractory, from a patient treated with antithyroid drugs. The CDR3 loop is CASSSAGQGRRETRYF. CDR3 bases: TGCGCCAGCAGCTCCGCCGGACAGGGCAGACGAGAGACCCGGTACTTC.